This T cell receptor beta chain was sequenced during a study of T cell responses to AZD1222 COVID-19 vaccine (dated by TCRdb to 2020 to 2023). The study in broad terms: AZD1222 recipients given second doses at about 4 weeks or at about 12 weeks were pooled, since spike-specific TCR depth and breadth were not found to differ between the two schedules. TCR sequencing was performed for roughly 250 trial participants, of whom some 200 were given two doses of AZD1222 and around 26 were given two doses of MenACWY control vaccine. Trial participants were enrolled into age subgroups of 18-55, 56-69 and 70-plus years, which contained about 150, 27 and 61 TCR-sequenced participants, respectively. Study-level results and caveats: Reportedly, almost half of the unique spike-specific TCRs recognized epitopes lying outside the regions that are mutated in the B.1.351 and B.1.1.7 variants. A significant rise in spike-specific TCR breadth and depth was observed after two AZD1222 doses relative to day 0 and relative to MenACWY recipients. In the small 56-69-year group, the increase in depth fell short of significance, most likely because of low power. Most participants were white British and females outnumbered males, and the authors suggested that clonal diversity may have been underestimated. Only a handful of AZD1222 recipients were SARS-CoV-2 seropositive at baseline, limiting conclusions about previously exposed vaccinees. Because no samples from the day 14 peak response were available, repertoires could be characterized only after the peak T cell response. CD4 TCRs associated with the vaccine covered the entire spike protein, and the dominant responses were in regions 160-218 and 743-854.

Read against the paper, the sample's time point label means: baseline before first vaccination. Vaccinee samples came from UK trials COV001 and COV002, including a single-blind randomized controlled phase 2/3 trial of AZD1222 (ChAdOx1 nCoV-19) in healthy adults. For TCRbeta chain sequencing, PBMC samples from trial participants were taken at day 0 and at day 28 after the second dose. For this clone: It lacks a known antigen. No base-level quality is on record; no much larger clone is a single base apart.

The CDR3 holds 15 amino acids from the cysteine to the phenylalanine. Only CDR3 DNA is held: 45 bases, read in frame from base 1. Sequences LGHDT (CDR1) and YNNKEL (CDR2) are obtained from the germline V gene (reference sequence). The V and J ends are trimmed by 2 bases and 6 bases, leaving 17 bases between them. The CDR3 regions of human TCRbeta chains were subjected to immunosequencing. The published analysis was carried out like this. TCRs in the repertoires were matched against a reference library of SARS-CoV-2-specific TCRs that had been generated with the MIRA antigen-specificity platform. Breadth was defined as the fraction of unique TCRs that were SARS-CoV-2-associated, and depth was defined as the fraction of total T cells that were SARS-CoV-2-associated. Using the MIRA data, every spike-specific TCR was mapped to the spike region that the TCR reacted to and assigned to either a CD4 or a CD8 class. Log10-transformed breadth and depth values were compared by one-way ANOVA with Sidak's multiple comparisons tests. The clones in this table, taken by TCRdb from immuneACCESS, are in-frame only. Not every clone is retained; where verified, under half of the shortfall comes from an unresolved V gene, and the cause of the rest is unknown. Clonal size and the V and J genes are those of that table, whereas D and trimming came from the DNA. The sample table contains around 140,000 clones; only one count was recorded for about 94% of them. The ten largest clones add up to about 5% of the sample.

The V and J segments used are TRBV3-1 (or the pseudogene TRBV3-2) and TRBJ2-7, with a tentative D gene TRBD2 over 5 matching bases. The clonotype was recovered from an adult in good health. The sequencing used peripheral blood, collected on day 0 of AZD1222 vaccination. The DNA sequence is as follows: TGTGCCAGCAGCCAATCGTTTGGGAGCTTCCTCGAGCAGTACTTC. This encodes CASSQSFGSFLEQYF.